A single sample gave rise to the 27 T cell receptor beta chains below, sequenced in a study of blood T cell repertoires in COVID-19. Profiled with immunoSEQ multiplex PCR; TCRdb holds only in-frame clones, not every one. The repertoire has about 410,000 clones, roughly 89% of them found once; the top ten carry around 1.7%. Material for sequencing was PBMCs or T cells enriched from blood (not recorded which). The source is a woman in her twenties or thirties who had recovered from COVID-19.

The CDR3, as DNA: TGTGCCAGCAGCTTGACCACAGAGACCTATGGCTACACCTTC. This translates into CASSLTTETYGYTF. V is TRBV5-8 and J is TRBJ1-2; D is undetermined. The CDR3 is 14 residues long. From germline, CDR1 is SGHTS and CDR2 YDEGEE. Trimming removed 1 base from V and 4 bases from J, with 11 bases in between. Together with reference TRBV5-8 and TRBJ1-2, the CDR3 gives the full variable domain: EAGVTQSPTHLIKTRGQQATLRCSPISGHTSVYWYQQALGLGLQFLLWYDEGEERNRGNFPPRFSGRQFPNYSSELNVNALELEDSALYLCASSLTTETYGYTFGSGTRLTVV.

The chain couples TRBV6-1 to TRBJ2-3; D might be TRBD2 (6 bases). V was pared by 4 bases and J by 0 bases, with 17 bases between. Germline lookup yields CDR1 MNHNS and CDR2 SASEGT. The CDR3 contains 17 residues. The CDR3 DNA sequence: TGTGCCAGCAGTGGCAGCTCTCTCGGGGGAAGCACAGATACGCAGTATTTT. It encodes CASSGSSLGGSTDTQYF.

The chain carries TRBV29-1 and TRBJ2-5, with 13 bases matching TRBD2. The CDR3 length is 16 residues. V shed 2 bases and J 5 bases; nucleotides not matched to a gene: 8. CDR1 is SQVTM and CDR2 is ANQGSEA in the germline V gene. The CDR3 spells CSVEWRLAGGSETQYF. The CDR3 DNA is TGCAGCGTTGAATGGCGACTAGCGGGGGGTAGTGAGACCCAGTACTTC.

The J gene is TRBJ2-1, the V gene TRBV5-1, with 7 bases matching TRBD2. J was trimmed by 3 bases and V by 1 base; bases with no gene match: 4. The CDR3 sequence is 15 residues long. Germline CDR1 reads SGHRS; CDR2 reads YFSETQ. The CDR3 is CASSLRAGVYNEQFF. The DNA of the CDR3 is TGCGCCAGCAGCTTGAGGGCGGGGGTCTACAATGAGCAGTTCTTC.

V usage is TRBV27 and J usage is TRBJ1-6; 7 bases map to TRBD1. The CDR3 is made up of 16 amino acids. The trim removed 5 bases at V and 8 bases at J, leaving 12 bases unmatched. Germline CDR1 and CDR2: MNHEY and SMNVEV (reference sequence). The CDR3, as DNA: TGTGCCAGCAGTCTAAAAGGAGGGACAGTCTATTCACCCCTCCACTTT. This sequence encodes CASSLKGGTVYSPLHF.

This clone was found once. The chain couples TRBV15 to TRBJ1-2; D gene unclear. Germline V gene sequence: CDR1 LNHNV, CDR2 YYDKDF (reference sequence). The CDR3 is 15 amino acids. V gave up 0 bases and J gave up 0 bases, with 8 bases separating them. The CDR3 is CATSRETTANYGYTF. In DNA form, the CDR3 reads TGTGCCACCAGCAGAGAAACAACAGCTAACTATGGCTACACCTTC.

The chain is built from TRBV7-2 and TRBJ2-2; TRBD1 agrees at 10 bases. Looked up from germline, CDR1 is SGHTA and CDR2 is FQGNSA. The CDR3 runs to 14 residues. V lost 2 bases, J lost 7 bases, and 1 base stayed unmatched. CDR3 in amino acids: CASSLWTGGGELFF. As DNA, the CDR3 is TGTGCCAGCAGCTTATGGACAGGGGGCGGGGAGCTGTTTTTT. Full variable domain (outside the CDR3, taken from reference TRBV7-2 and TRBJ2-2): GAGVSQSPSNKVTEKGKDVELRCDPISGHTALYWYRQSLGQGLEFLIYFQGNSAPDKSGLPSDRFSAERTGGSVSTLTIQRTQQEDSAVYLCASSLWTGGGELFFGEGSRLTVL.

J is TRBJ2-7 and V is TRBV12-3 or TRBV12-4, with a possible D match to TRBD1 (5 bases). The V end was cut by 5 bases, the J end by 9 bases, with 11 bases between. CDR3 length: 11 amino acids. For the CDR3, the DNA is TGTGCCAGCAGTGACAGACTTTTGCAGTACTTC. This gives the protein CASSDRLLQYF.

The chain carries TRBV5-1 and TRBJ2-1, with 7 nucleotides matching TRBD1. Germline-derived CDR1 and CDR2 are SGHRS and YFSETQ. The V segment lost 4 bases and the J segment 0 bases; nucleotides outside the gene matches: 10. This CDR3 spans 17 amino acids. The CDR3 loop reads CASSRGQRFSSYNEQFF. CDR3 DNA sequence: TGCGCCAGCAGCAGGGGACAGCGTTTTAGCTCCTACAATGAGCAGTTCTTC.

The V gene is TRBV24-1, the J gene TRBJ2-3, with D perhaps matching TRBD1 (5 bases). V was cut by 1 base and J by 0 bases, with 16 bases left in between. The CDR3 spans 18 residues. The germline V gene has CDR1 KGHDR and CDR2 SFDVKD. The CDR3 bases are TGTGCCACCAGTGATTTTACAGGAATTAGAACTAGCACAGATACGCAGTATTTT. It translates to CATSDFTGIRTSTDTQYF.

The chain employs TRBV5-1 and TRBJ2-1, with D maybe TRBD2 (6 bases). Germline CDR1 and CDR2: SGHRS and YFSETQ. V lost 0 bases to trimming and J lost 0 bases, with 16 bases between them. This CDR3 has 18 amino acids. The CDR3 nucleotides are TGCGCCAGCAGCTTGGCCCCCCAGCGGGCGGCCTCCTACAATGAGCAGTTCTTC. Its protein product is CASSLAPQRAASYNEQFF.

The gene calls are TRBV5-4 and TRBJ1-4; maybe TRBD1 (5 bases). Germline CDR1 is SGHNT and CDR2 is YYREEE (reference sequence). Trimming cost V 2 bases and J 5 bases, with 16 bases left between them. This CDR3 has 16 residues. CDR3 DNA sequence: TGTGCCAGCAGCTTTCAGGGTCGCCCGAACAATGAAAAACTGTTTTTT. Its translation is CASSFQGRPNNEKLFF.

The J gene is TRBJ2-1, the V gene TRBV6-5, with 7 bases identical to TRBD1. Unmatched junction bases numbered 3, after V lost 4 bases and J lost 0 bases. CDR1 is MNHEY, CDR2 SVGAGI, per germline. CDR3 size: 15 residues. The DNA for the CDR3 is TGTGCCAGCAGTTCGGGACAGAGCTCCTACAATGAGCAGTTCTTC. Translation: CASSSGQSSYNEQFF.

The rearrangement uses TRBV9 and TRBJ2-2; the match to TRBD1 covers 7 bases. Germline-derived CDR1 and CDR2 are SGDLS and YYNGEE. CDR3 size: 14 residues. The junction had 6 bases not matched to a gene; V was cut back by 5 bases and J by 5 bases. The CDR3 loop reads CASRVSTGTGELFF. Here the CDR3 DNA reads TGTGCCAGCAGGGTGTCGACAGGGACCGGGGAGCTGTTTTTT.

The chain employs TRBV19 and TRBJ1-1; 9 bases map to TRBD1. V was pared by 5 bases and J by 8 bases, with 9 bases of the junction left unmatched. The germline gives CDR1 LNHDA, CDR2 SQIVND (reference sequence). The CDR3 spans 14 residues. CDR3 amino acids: CASSSGTGSPEAFF. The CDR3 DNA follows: TGTGCCAGTAGTTCGGGGACAGGGTCTCCCGAAGCTTTCTTT. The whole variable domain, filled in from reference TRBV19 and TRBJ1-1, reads DGGITQSPKYLFRKEGQNVTLSCEQNLNHDAMYWYRQDPGQGLRLIYYSQIVNDFQKGDIAEGYSVSREKKESFPLTVTSAQKNPTAFYLCASSSGTGSPEAFFGQGTRLTVV.

CDR3 nucleotides: TGTGCCAGCAGCATCTCCGGGACAGGGGGCGCGCGGGGAAACACCATATATTTT. Translating gives CASSISGTGGARGNTIYF. The chain uses TRBV5-6 and TRBJ1-3, with 12 positions matching TRBD1. Germline trimming cut 4 bases from V and 4 bases from J; bases unmatched to any gene: 12. The CDR3 contains 18 residues. Germline V gene lookup returns CDR1 SGHDT and CDR2 YYEEEE.

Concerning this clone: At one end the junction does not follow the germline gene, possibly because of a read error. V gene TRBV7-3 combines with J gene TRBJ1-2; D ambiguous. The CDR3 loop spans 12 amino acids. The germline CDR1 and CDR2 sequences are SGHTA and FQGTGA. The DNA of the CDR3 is TGTGCCAGCAGTTCCGACGCCGGGGTCCAAGACTTC. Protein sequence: CASSSDAGVQDF.

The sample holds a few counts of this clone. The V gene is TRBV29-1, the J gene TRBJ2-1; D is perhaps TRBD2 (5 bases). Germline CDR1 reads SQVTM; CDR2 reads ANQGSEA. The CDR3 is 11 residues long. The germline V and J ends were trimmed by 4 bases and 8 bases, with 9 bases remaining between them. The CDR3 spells CSVALGDEQFF. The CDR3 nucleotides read TGCAGCGTTGCACTCGGGGATGAGCAGTTCTTC.

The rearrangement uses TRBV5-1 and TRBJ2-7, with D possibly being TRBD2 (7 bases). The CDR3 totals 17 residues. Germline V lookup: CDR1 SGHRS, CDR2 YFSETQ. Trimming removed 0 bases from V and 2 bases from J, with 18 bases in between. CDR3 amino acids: CASSLVPPSGGTYEQYF. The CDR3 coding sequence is TGCGCCAGCAGCTTGGTACCCCCTTCGGGGGGCACCTACGAGCAGTACTTC.

CDR3 protein: CASTGTGGADTQYF. As DNA, the CDR3 is TGTGCCAGTACCGGGACAGGGGGCGCAGATACGCAGTATTTT. The rearrangement links TRBV19 to TRBJ2-3; 12 bases are shared with TRBD1. Germline CDR1 is LNHDA and CDR2 is SQIVND (reference sequence). Trimming cost V 7 bases and J 4 bases; bases outside gene matches: 3. The length of the CDR3 is 14 residues. The whole variable domain, filled in from reference TRBV19 and TRBJ2-3, reads DGGITQSPKYLFRKEGQNVTLSCEQNLNHDAMYWYRQDPGQGLRLIYYSQIVNDFQKGDIAEGYSVSREKKESFPLTVTSAQKNPTAFYLCASTGTGGADTQYFGPGTRLTVL.

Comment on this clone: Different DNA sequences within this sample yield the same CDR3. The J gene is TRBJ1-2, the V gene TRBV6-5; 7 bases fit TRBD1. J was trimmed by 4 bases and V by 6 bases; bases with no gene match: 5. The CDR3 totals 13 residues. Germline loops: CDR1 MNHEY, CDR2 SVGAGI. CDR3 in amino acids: CASRAGTAYGYTF. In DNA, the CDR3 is TGTGCCAGCAGGGCCGGGACAGCCTATGGCTACACCTTC.

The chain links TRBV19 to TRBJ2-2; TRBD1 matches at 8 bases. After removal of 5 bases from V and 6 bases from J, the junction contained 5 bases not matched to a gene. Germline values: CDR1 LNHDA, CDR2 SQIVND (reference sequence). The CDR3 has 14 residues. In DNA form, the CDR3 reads TGTGCCAGTAGTTATGACAGGGGCGCCGGGGAGCTGTTTTTT. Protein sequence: CASSYDRGAGELFF.

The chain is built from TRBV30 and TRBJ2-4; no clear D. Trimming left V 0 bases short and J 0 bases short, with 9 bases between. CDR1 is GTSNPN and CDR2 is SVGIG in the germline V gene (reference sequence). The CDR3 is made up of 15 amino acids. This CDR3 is CAWSVGTLAKNIQYF. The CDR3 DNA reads TGTGCCTGGAGTGTGGGCACATTAGCCAAAAACATTCAGTACTTC. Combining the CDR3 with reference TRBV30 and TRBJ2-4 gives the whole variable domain SQTIHQWPATLVQPVGSPLSLECTVEGTSNPNLYWYRQAAGRGLQLLFYSVGIGQISSEVPQNLSASRPQDRQFILSSKKLLLSDSGFYLCAWSVGTLAKNIQYFGAGTRLSVL.

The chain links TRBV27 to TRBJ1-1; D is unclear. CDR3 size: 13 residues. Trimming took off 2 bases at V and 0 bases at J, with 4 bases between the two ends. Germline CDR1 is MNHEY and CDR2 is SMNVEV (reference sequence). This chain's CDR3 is CASSLIMNTEAFF. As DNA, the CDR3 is TGTGCCAGCAGTTTAATAATGAACACTGAAGCTTTCTTT.

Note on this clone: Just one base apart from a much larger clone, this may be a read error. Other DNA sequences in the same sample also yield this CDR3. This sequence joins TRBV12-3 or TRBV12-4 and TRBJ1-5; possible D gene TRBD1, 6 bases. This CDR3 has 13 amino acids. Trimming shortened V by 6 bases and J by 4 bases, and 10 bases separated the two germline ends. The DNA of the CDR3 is TGTGCCAGCAGCCCCCAGGGGAATCAGCCCCAGCATTTT. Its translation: CASSPQGNQPQHF.

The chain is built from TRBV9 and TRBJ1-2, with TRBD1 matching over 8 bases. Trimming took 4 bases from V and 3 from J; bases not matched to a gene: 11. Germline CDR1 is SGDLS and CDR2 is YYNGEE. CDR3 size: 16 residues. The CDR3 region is CASSPTLDREDYGYTF. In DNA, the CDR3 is TGTGCCAGCAGCCCTACGCTGGACAGGGAAGACTATGGCTACACCTTC. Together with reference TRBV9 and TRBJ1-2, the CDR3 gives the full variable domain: DSGVTQTPKHLITATGQRVTLRCSPRSGDLSVYWYQQSLDQGLQFLIQYYNGEERAKGNILERFSAQQFPDLHSELNLSSLELGDSALYFCASSPTLDREDYGYTFGSGTRLTVV.

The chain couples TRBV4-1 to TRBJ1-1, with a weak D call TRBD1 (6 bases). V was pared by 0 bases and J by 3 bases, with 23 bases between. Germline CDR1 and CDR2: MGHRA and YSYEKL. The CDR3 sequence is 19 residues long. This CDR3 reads CASSQDGFEDRDLDTEAFF. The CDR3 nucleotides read TGCGCCAGCAGCCAAGATGGATTTGAGGACAGAGATTTGGACACTGAAGCTTTCTTT.